This entry features one TCR beta chain sequence. What antigen it recognizes has not been identified. There are no base qualities to consult, and no much larger clone falls within one base. This record comes from a study of T cell responses to AZD1222 COVID-19 vaccine (TCRdb year 2021). Context from the whole study: TCR sequencing covered more than 230 trial participants: around 210 given two doses of AZD1222 and 26 given two doses of MenACWY control vaccine. Enrollment into the trials was organized by age into subgroups of 18-55, 56-69 and 70-plus years, and those subgroups contained about 150, 27 and 61 TCR-sequenced participants, respectively.

The CDR3, cysteine through phenylalanine, is 19 amino acids long. Here the CDR3 DNA is all that survives: 57 bases in frame from base 1. The germline V gene provides CDR1 SGHTA and CDR2 FQGNSA. V is pared back by 5 bases and J by 0 bases, with 20 bases lying between the germline termini. Beyond this particular receptor, the publication reports: Reportedly, almost half of the unique spike-specific TCRs recognized epitopes lying outside the regions that are mutated in the B.1.351 and B.1.1.7 variants. A significant rise in spike-specific TCR breadth and depth was observed after two AZD1222 doses relative to day 0 and relative to MenACWY recipients. The vaccine-associated CD4 TCRs covered the entire spike protein, and the dominant responses fell in regions 160-218 and 743-854. In the small 56-69-year group, the increase in depth fell short of significance, most likely because of low power. Participants were mostly white British and included more females than males, and it was suggested by the authors that clonal diversity may have been underestimated. Only five or six AZD1222 recipients were SARS-CoV-2 seropositive at baseline, limiting conclusions about previously exposed vaccinees. No day 14 peak-response samples were available, so repertoires were characterized only after the peak T cell response.

The CDR3 regions of human TCRbeta chains were subjected to immunosequencing. In the original analysis: Repertoire TCRs were matched against a reference library of SARS-CoV-2-specific TCRs generated with the MIRA antigen-specificity platform. Breadth was defined as the fraction of unique TCRs that were SARS-CoV-2-associated. Depth was defined as the fraction of total T cells that were SARS-CoV-2-associated. Each spike-specific TCR was assigned to its reactive spike region and to a CD4 or CD8 class using the MIRA data. Log10-transformed breadth and depth values were compared by one-way ANOVA with Sidak's multiple comparisons tests. TCRdb obtained this table from immuneACCESS and retained in-frame rearrangements with V and J assigned. These tables miss some clones; where compared with another copy, unresolved V genes account for less than half of the shortfall, and the remainder is unexplained. V, J and clone size were drawn from that table, and D and trimming were deduced from the DNA. Across this sample there are about 140,000 clones, with about 89% seen only once. Around 8% of the sample is in the top ten clones.

What this sample's time point label stands for: about 28 days (+/-7) after the second vaccine dose. Reading the label with the study, this specimen's treatment or condition is: meningococcal conjugate vaccine given as trial control. The vaccinee samples were drawn from two UK trials, COV001 and COV002, one of which was a single-blind randomized controlled phase 2/3 trial testing AZD1222 (ChAdOx1 nCoV-19) in healthy adults. For TCRbeta chain sequencing, PBMC samples from trial participants were taken at day 0 and at day 28 after the second dose. This sequence originates from an adult who received the MenACWY meningococcal vaccine as a control. The sequenced sample was peripheral blood, obtained 28 days after the second dose of the MenACWY control vaccine. The chain is made from TRBV7-2 and TRBJ1-6, with the D gene not clear enough to name. The CDR3 in this case is CASSPPVYNLSSYNSPLHF. The nucleotide sequence is TGTGCCAGCAGCCCCCCGGTGTACAATTTGAGCTCCTATAATTCACCCCTCCACTTT.